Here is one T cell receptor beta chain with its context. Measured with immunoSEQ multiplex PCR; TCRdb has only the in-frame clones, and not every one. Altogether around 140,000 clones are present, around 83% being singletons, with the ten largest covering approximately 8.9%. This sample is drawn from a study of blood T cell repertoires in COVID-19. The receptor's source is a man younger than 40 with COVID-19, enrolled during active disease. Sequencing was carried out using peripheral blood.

In nucleotides, the CDR3 is TGTGCCAGCAGCGTAGGAGGCGGGACCCGCACAGATACGCAGTATTTT. It encodes CASSVGGGTRTDTQYF. This chain uses TRBV9 with TRBJ2-3, with a possible D match to TRBD2 (6 bases). The CDR3 has 16 amino acids. The ends were cut back, 0 bases at V and 1 base at J, with 12 bases in the middle. Germline CDR1 and CDR2: SGDLS and YYNGEE.